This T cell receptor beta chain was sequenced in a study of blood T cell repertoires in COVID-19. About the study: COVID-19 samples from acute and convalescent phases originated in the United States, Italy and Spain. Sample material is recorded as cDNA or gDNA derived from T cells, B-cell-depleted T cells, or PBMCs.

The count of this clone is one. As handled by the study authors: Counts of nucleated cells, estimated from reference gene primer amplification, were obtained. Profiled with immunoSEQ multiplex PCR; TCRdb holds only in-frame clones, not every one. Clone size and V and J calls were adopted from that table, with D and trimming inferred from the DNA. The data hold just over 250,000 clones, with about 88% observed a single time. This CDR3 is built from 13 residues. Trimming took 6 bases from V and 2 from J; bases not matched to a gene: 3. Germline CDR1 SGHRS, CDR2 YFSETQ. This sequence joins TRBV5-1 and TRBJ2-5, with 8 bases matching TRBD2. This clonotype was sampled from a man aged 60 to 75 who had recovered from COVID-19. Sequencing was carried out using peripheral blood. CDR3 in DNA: TGCGCCAGCAATCGCGGGGGGCAAGAGACCCAGTACTTC. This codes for CASNRGGQETQYF.